This T cell receptor beta chain was found in a study of regulatory T cells in long-lasting Graves disease. Study-wide points: Investigators studied peripheral blood only, not thyroid tissue.

Relying on iRepertoire HTBI primers and Arm-PCR of CDR3 regions, the team built TCR beta libraries. Each CDR3 protein is one row after TCRdb ran MiXCR on the multiplex PCR reads. The table shows 400,000 to 500,000 distinct CDR3 sequences, with roughly 17% occurring only once. About this clonotype itself: Its target is not known.

Described time point: newly diagnosed GD, antithyroid drugs for less than 3 months. From PBMCs, RNA was extracted and then used to make the TCR library. V lost 3 bases to trimming and J lost 8 bases, with 11 bases between them. Germline V gives CDR1 MGHRA, CDR2 YSYEKL. This CDR3 is built from 13 residues. The sample was also linked to a second study, of T cells in Graves' hyperthyroidism and ophthalmopathy. From that study: Patients aged 18 to 65 with hyperthyroidism were newly diagnosed, with duration under 2 months. In validation, the model predicted ophthalmopathy. These predictions came a median about 6.5 months before onset.

The clonotype was recovered from a woman aged 30 to 39 with Graves disease. This specimen was peripheral blood mononuclear cells (PBMCs), taken at new diagnosis, from a patient treated with antithyroid drugs. The chain combines TRBV4-1 with TRBJ1-5, with D uncertain. The CDR3 sequence is CASSHRDLEPQHF. In DNA, the CDR3 is TGCGCCAGCAGCCACCGGGATTTGGAGCCCCAGCATTTT.